This note documents a single T cell receptor beta chain sequence. This clone has a handful of counts. There is no known antigen for this receptor. Base qualities are not recorded, but no much larger clone differs from it by a single base. The meaning of the sample's time point label: baseline before first vaccination. Vaccinee samples came from UK trials COV001 and COV002, including a single-blind randomized controlled phase 2/3 trial of AZD1222 (ChAdOx1 nCoV-19) in healthy adults. Trial participant PBMC samples were collected at day 0 and day 28 after the second dose for TCRbeta chain sequencing. The data stem from a study of T cell responses to AZD1222 COVID-19 vaccine (dated by TCRdb to the early 2020s). Regarding the complete study: AZD1222 recipients whose second dose came at about 4 weeks and those whose second dose came at about 12 weeks were combined into one group, since spike-specific TCR depth and breadth did not differ between the two schedules. TCR sequencing covered roughly 230 trial participants: around 210 given two doses of AZD1222 and 26 given two doses of MenACWY control vaccine. Trial participants were enrolled by age into 18-55, 56-69 and 70-plus year subgroups, with roughly 150, 30 and 60 TCR-sequenced participants respectively. Paper-wide results and their limitations: The whole spike protein was spanned by vaccine-associated CD4 TCRs, and dominant responses were seen in regions 160-218 and 743-854. In the small 56-69-year group, the increase in depth fell short of significance, most likely because of low power. Most participants were white British and females outnumbered males, and the authors suggested that clonal diversity may have been underestimated. Epitopes outside the regions mutated in the B.1.351 and B.1.1.7 variants were reportedly recognized by nearly half of the unique spike-specific TCRs. A significant rise in spike-specific TCR breadth and depth was observed after two AZD1222 doses relative to day 0 and relative to MenACWY recipients. Only five or six AZD1222 recipients were SARS-CoV-2 seropositive at baseline, limiting conclusions about previously exposed vaccinees. No day 14 peak-response samples were available, so repertoires were characterized only after the peak T cell response.

V is shortened by 1 base, J by 5 bases, and the region joining them spans 2 bases. The germline V gene provides CDR1 KGHSH and CDR2 LQKENI. The CDR3 sequence holds 11 residues, the cysteine and phenylalanine included. Only CDR3 DNA remains: 33 bases, in frame from the first base. The CDR3 regions of human TCRbeta chains were analyzed by immunosequencing. On the study's bioinformatics: TCRs in the repertoires were compared against a reference library of SARS-CoV-2-specific TCRs that had been generated with the MIRA antigen-specificity platform. Breadth was defined as the fraction of unique TCRs that were SARS-CoV-2-associated, and depth was defined as the fraction of total T cells that were SARS-CoV-2-associated. Each spike-specific TCR was assigned to its reactive spike region and to a CD4 or CD8 class using the MIRA data. Log10-transformed breadth and depth values were compared by one-way ANOVA with Sidak's multiple comparisons tests. Imported from immuneACCESS, the table was reduced by TCRdb to in-frame sequences with V and J called. These copies leave out some clones; in studies compared against another copy, an unresolved V gene accounts for under half, and the cause of the remainder is not known. That table is the source of V, J and clone size, and D and trimming were worked out from the DNA. In all, the sample holds more than 110,000 clones, and about 93% of those were seen once. Less than 6.5% of the sample is held by the ten biggest clonotypes.

The sequence links TRBV18 to TRBJ2-5, with the D gene call left open. The starting material was peripheral blood, obtained on day 0 of AZD1222 vaccination. This receptor was taken from an adult in good health. The CDR3 here reads CASSPRETQYF. The bases read TGTGCCAGCTCACCACGGGAGACCCAGTACTTC.